This T cell receptor (beta chain) was sequenced during a study of technical replicates of blood from a few donors. The V end lost 4 bases, the J end lost 2 bases, and 9 bases lay between the germline ends. Germline CDR1 reads SGHNT; CDR2 reads YYREEE (reference sequence). The CDR3 is 13 residues long. Generated by immunoSEQ multiplex PCR, the TCRdb table keeps only in-frame clones and is missing some. The table shows more than 65,000 clones, with approximately 96% occurring only once. This chain connects TRBV5-4 to TRBJ1-1, with D perhaps TRBD1 (6 bases). The sequence derives from a human donor in good health. Sequenced material: T cells isolated from PBMCs. The CDR3 DNA follows: TGTGCCAGCAGCCAGGGGATTAACACTGAAGCTTTCTTT. Translated, it gives CASSQGINTEAFF.